Each of the 21 T cell receptor beta chains below was sequenced from the same sample in a study of OX40 agonist ivuxolimab in advanced cancers. Here immunoSEQ multiplex PCR was the method, and the copy in TCRdb shows in-frame clones only, minus some. Among around 40,000 clones listed, about 86% were seen once. The sequencing here drew on CD4+ or CD8+ T cells sorted from blood, taken in a trial of the OX40 agonist ivuxolimab. The receptors originated from an adult with an advanced solid tumor such as melanoma, head and neck, liver or kidney cancer.

By proportion, this clone is medium-sized. The chain carries TRBV5-6 and TRBJ2-1; 8 bases fit TRBD1. This CDR3 is 16 amino acids long. Germline-derived CDR1 and CDR2 are SGHDT and YYEEEE. The trim removed 4 bases at V and 2 bases at J, leaving 8 bases unmatched. CDR3 residues: CASSIGDRQAYNEQFF. CDR3 in DNA: TGTGCCAGCAGCATAGGGGACAGGCAGGCCTACAATGAGCAGTTCTTC.

This CDR3 reads CASTSWGDKPPYTF. CDR3 nucleotide sequence: TGTGCCAGTACCTCTTGGGGGGACAAGCCTCCCTACACCTTC. V is TRBV19 and J is TRBJ1-2; TRBD1 is a possible D gene (6 bases). There are 14 residues in the CDR3. V was shortened by 7 bases and J by 10 bases, with 22 bases between the two germline ends. Germline assignment: CDR1 LNHDA and CDR2 SQIVND (reference sequence).

The chain recombines TRBV7-8 with TRBJ1-6; TRBD1 is a possible D gene (5 bases). V lost 5 bases and J lost 5, with 10 bases in between. Looked up from germline, CDR1 is SGHVS and CDR2 is FQNEAQ. The length of the CDR3 is 14 residues. The CDR3 here is CASSLGHHNSPLHF. The CDR3 DNA reads as TGTGCCAGCAGCCTAGGACACCATAATTCACCCCTCCACTTT.

This chain uses TRBV10-2 with TRBJ2-3; 9 bases map to TRBD2. V trimming: 8 bases; J trimming: 5 bases; junction bases outside the gene matches: 11. The CDR3 covers 15 residues. Germline V gene data show CDR1 as WSHSY and CDR2 as SAAADI. CDR3 coding DNA: TGCGCCAGCTCTATTAGCGGGGGCGATGGAGATACGCAGTATTTT. This codes for CASSISGGDGDTQYF.

In its sample, this clone was seen a few times. The chain has TRBV28 and TRBJ2-1; maybe TRBD2 (5 bases). The CDR3 sequence is 15 residues long. From germline, CDR1 is MDHEN and CDR2 SYDVKM. Trimming took 4 bases from V and 6 from J, leaving 16 bases between them. CDR3 in amino acids: CASSSRTGYGNEQFF. The CDR3 nucleotides read TGTGCCAGCAGTTCTCGGACTGGTTACGGCAATGAGCAGTTCTTC.

The V call is TRBV23-1, the J call TRBJ1-2; the D gene is possibly TRBD1 (6 bases). TRBV23-1 is treated as an ORF (open reading frame) with a function not yet certain. The CDR3 totals 15 residues. V was shortened by 7 bases and J by 8 bases, with 23 bases between the two germline ends. CDR3 DNA sequence: TGCGCCAGCACCATACCGAGGGGGAGGGCGGAAGGCTACACCTTC. Its protein product is CASTIPRGRAEGYTF.

The rearrangement uses TRBV18 and TRBJ2-1, with D perhaps TRBD2 (6 bases). The CDR3 length is 16 residues. Germline values: CDR1 KGHSH, CDR2 LQKENI. The ends were cut back, 6 bases at V and 8 bases at J, with 23 bases in the middle. CDR3 DNA: TGTGCCAGCTCCCCTCCCGAGCGGGCCCGTGGAGATGAGCAGTTCTTC. It translates to CASSPPERARGDEQFF. The variable domain in full, completed from reference TRBV18 and TRBJ2-1, reads NAGVMQNPRHLVRRRGQEARLRCSPMKGHSHVYWYRQLPEEGLKFMVYLQKENIIDESGMPKERFSAEFPKEGPSILRIQQVVRGDSAAYFCASSPPERARGDEQFFGPGTRLTVL.

The V call is TRBV5-1, the J call TRBJ2-1; 12 positions match TRBD2. The CDR3 is made up of 16 amino acids. Germline trimming cut 4 bases from V and 3 bases from J; bases unmatched to any gene: 5. Germline V gives CDR1 SGHRS, CDR2 YFSETQ. The CDR3 spells CASSTSGRPHYNEQFF. The CDR3 nucleotides are TGCGCCAGCAGCACTAGCGGGAGGCCGCACTACAATGAGCAGTTCTTC.

CDR3 coding DNA: TGTGCCAGCAGTGACTCGTCGGCGGGGGCCAACGTCCTGACTTTC. Its translation: CASSDSSAGANVLTF. The rearrangement uses TRBV6-4 and TRBJ2-6, with D uncertain. V dropped 0 bases and J dropped 4 bases, with 7 bases sitting between them. This CDR3 comprises 15 residues. Germline values: CDR1 MRHNA, CDR2 SNTAGT.

The CDR3 DNA reads TGCGCCAGCAGCCATAATGTGGTTGGACTAGCGGGCAATGAGCAGTTCTTC. Residues: CASSHNVVGLAGNEQFF. The chain employs TRBV4-1 and TRBJ2-1, with TRBD2 matching over 11 bases. Germline CDR1 is MGHRA and CDR2 is YSYEKL. With V trimmed by 3 bases and J by 6 bases, 10 bases remained unmatched. The CDR3 covers 17 residues.

The chain uses TRBV4-1 and TRBJ2-1; D remains unclear. Germline V gene data show CDR1 as MGHRA and CDR2 as YSYEKL. Trimming cost V 1 base and J 1 base, with 11 bases left between them. The CDR3 is 16 amino acids. The CDR3 nucleotides are TGCGCCAGCAGCCAAGTAGATCTAGTTTCCTACAATGAGCAGTTCTTC. Translation gives CASSQVDLVSYNEQFF.

The rearrangement joins TRBV6-4 to TRBJ1-2; TRBD1 might be the D (5 bases). The germline V and J ends were trimmed by 0 bases and 8 bases, with 13 bases remaining between them. The CDR3 is made up of 14 amino acids. Germline loops: CDR1 MRHNA, CDR2 SNTAGT. Written as DNA, the CDR3 is TGTGCCAGCAGTGACTCGACCCCTGAGGGGGGCTACACCTTC. Translating gives CASSDSTPEGGYTF.

The J gene is TRBJ1-5, the V gene TRBV15; 7 nucleotides align to TRBD1. The germline CDR1 and CDR2 sequences are LNHNV and YYDKDF (reference sequence). This CDR3 has 16 amino acids. After removal of 5 bases from V and 8 bases from J, the junction contained 15 bases not matched to a gene. The CDR3 spells CATSSGRGGEVEPQHF. The DNA of the CDR3 is TGTGCCACCAGCTCGGGGAGAGGGGGCGAGGTGGAGCCCCAGCATTTT.

This clone was observed once. The chain carries TRBV4-1 and TRBJ1-6, with D perhaps TRBD1 (6 bases). This CDR3 contains 18 residues. Germline V gene data show CDR1 as MGHRA and CDR2 as YSYEKL. V lost 3 bases and J lost 1, with 16 bases in between. The CDR3 sequence is CASSQEIQGWSYNSPLHF. DNA of the CDR3: TGCGCCAGCAGCCAGGAAATACAGGGATGGTCCTATAATTCACCCCTCCACTTT.

The rearrangement joins TRBV30 to TRBJ2-5; weak D call: TRBD2 (6 bases). Germline values: CDR1 GTSNPN, CDR2 SVGIG (reference sequence). The length of the CDR3 is 13 residues. V dropped 4 bases and J dropped 2 bases, with 11 bases sitting between them. CDR3 nucleotides: TGTGCCTGGACAATGGGAGGACAAGAGACCCAGTACTTC. Amino acid sequence: CAWTMGGQETQYF.

The chain carries TRBV6-1 and TRBJ1-4; D may be TRBD1 (5 bases). Deletions cut 4 bases from V and 6 bases from J, with 9 bases between. The CDR3 contains 13 residues. Germline values: CDR1 MNHNS, CDR2 SASEGT. The DNA for the CDR3 is TGTGCCAGCAGTGGCGGGGGGGATGAAAAACTGTTTTTT. This codes for CASSGGGDEKLFF.

V is TRBV4-3 and J is TRBJ2-5, with D maybe TRBD1 (6 bases). V was shortened by 3 bases and J by 12 bases, with 17 bases between the two germline ends. Germline V lookup: CDR1 LGHNA, CDR2 YSLEER. This CDR3 is 13 amino acids long. The CDR3 nucleotides read TGCGCCAGCAGCCAGGATTATGACAGGCCAGAGTACTTC. It is translated as CASSQDYDRPEYF.

The genes are TRBV28 and TRBJ1-1, with TRBD1 as a possible D gene (5 bases). CDR3 size: 13 residues. Germline values: CDR1 MDHEN, CDR2 SYDVKM. Trimming removed 6 bases at V and 3 bases at J, with 11 bases between. DNA for the CDR3: TGTGCCAGCAGCCGAGGGACGTACACTGAAGCTTTCTTT. Protein sequence: CASSRGTYTEAFF.

In its sample, this clone was seen once. This chain joins TRBV7-6 and TRBJ1-6, with 7 bases lining up with TRBD1. Germline CDR1 is SGHVS and CDR2 is FNYEAQ. Losses at the gene ends were 0 bases for V and 5 bases for J; bases not matched to a gene: 1. This CDR3 has 15 residues. CDR3 sequence (DNA): TGTGCCAGCAGCTTAGCGGGACAGAATAATTCACCCCTCCACTTT. Its protein product is CASSLAGQNNSPLHF.

The gene calls are TRBV5-1 and TRBJ2-7; unclear D gene. The CDR3 loop spans 13 amino acids. V lost 4 bases and J 4 bases, leaving 12 bases between the germline ends. Germline CDR1 is SGHRS and CDR2 is YFSETQ. CDR3 loop: CASSPGRDYEQYF. The CDR3 nucleotides read TGCGCCAGCAGCCCTGGCCGTGATTACGAGCAGTACTTC.

The chain couples TRBV7-9 to TRBJ2-2, with 8 bases identical to TRBD1. Germline trimming cut 3 bases from V and 0 bases from J; bases unmatched to any gene: 9. CDR1 and CDR2 from the germline V gene are SEHNR and FQNEAQ (reference sequence). The CDR3 consists of 18 residues. The CDR3 is CASSFRGQGTSNTGELFF. The CDR3 DNA sequence: TGTGCCAGCAGCTTCCGCGGACAGGGCACTTCGAACACCGGGGAGCTGTTTTTT. Drawing the rest from reference TRBV7-9 and TRBJ2-2, the complete variable domain is DTGVSQNPRHKITKRGQNVTFRCDPISEHNRLYWYRQTLGQGPEFLTYFQNEAQLEKSRLLSDRFSAERPKGSFSTLEIQRTEQGDSAMYLCASSFRGQGTSNTGELFFGEGSRLTVL.